This T cell receptor (beta chain) came from a study of T cell repertoires in cytomegalovirus infection. Study conclusions and caveats: HLA-C-restricted TCR beta clonotypes specific for CMV led the ex vivo response.

Germline lookup yields CDR1 LNHDA and CDR2 SQIVND (reference sequence). V was shortened by 7 bases and J by 5 bases, with 16 bases between the two germline ends. The CDR3 runs to 14 residues. This clonotype has more than one count but fewer than ten. Its cognate antigen is unknown. TCRdb fed the reads into MiXCR, producing one record per CDR3 protein. Of fewer than 250,000 distinct CDR3 sequences listed, more than 9% are singletons. The clonotype was recovered from a human donor in good health (CMV status not recorded). Some clones in this sample may be carry-over from other donors' samples. J is TRBJ2-3 and V is TRBV19; D is perhaps TRBD1 or TRBD2 (6 bases each). Material for sequencing was PBMCs. Here the CDR3 reads CASTMGGAGDTQYF. In nucleotides, the CDR3 is TGTGCCAGTACCATGGGGGGCGCCGGAGATACGCAGTATTTT.